This TCR beta chain originates from a study of T cells in Graves' hyperthyroidism and ophthalmopathy (dated by TCRdb to about 2019). Describing the broader study: Peripheral blood samples were taken at the time of initial diagnosis, prior to any treatment. To identify distinguishing TCR V-J signatures, a discovery cohort of about 100 patients was used, comprising fewer than 45 with Graves' ophthalmopathy and under 60 with stable Graves' hyperthyroidism. Prospective prediction of ophthalmopathy was tested in an independent validation cohort consisting of 18 to 20 hyperthyroidism patients and 15 to 17 patients who later progressed to ophthalmopathy. For training and testing, the roughly 97 patients in the discovery cohort were randomly divided in a 7:3 ratio. The study also compared thyroid tissue and blood T-cell repertoires from 6 or 7 Graves' hyperthyroidism patients. After blood sampling, hyperthyroidism patients were treated with methimazole at a starting dose of 30 mg daily, and ophthalmopathy patients were treated with high-dose intravenous methylprednisolone. TCR Vbeta CDR3 sequencing of approximately 140 peripheral blood samples (roughly 41 ophthalmopathy, 75 hyperthyroidism and around 17 progressor patients) is reported in the paper.

This clonotype was seen ten or more times. Its antigen specificity is not known. No much larger clone exists at a distance of one base, and base qualities are not known. Graves' hyperthyroidism was defined as stable when no progression to ophthalmopathy occurred over 18 months of follow-up. The hyperthyroidism patients were between 18 and 65 years old and newly diagnosed, with a disease duration of less than 2 months. Any patient with an uncontrolled infection, another autoimmune disease, pregnancy or lactation was excluded. Clinical symptoms, serum thyroxine and TRAb, thyroid ultrasound, and orbital computed tomography formed the basis for the diagnoses. Ficoll-Paque density gradient centrifugation was used to isolate PBMCs from approximately 11 ml of fresh peripheral blood. Total RNA was extracted using Trizol reagent, and RNA quality was assessed on an Agilent 2100 Bioanalyzer. Relative to germline, V is missing 5 bases and J is missing 8 bases, with 8 bases of the junction outside any gene match. From cysteine to phenylalanine, the CDR3 is 14 amino acids long. The read is trimmed to its CDR3 DNA, 42 bases read in frame from base 1.

The TCR beta CDR3 regions were amplified from RNA transcripts. The TCR CDR3 was subjected to a first round of RT-PCR using the HTBI primer set and the Qiagen OneStep RT-PCR kit. A second multiplex PCR round built the libraries, followed by size selection and purification. Sequencing of the libraries was done on an Illumina HiSeq2000 using paired-end 100 bp reads. In the source study's methods: SOAPnuke was used to process the raw data, with reads discarded if the reads contained adapters or uncalled bases, had a mean Phred below 15, or lacked an exact constant-primer or identifier match. COPE v1.2.5 was used to merge high-quality paired reads, and clonotypes were defined as unique nucleotide sequences. Clonotypes were aligned to IMGT TRBV, TRBD and TRBJ reference segments using MiTCR v1.1. The analysis was restricted to V-J combinations with a frequency above 0.0001, which together covered 99.2% of the repertoires. The TCS score was defined as F50 (clonal expansion) divided by E x V (chaos), with BLOSUM62-based TCRdist calculated between CDR3 peptides within each V-J. Welch's t-statistics and random forest reduced some 510 V-J features to about 12, which were used in a naive Bayes classifier (R e1071). TCRdb trimmed the raw reads at Q25, called clones with MiXCR and kept productive beta chains. Each entry merges the rows of one CDR3 protein and shows their most common DNA and genes. It is TCRdb's table, rather than the study itself, that gives the V and J calls and clone size. In this sample the table shows approximately 430,000 distinct CDR3 sequences, 15% to 17% of which occur a single time. Approximately 8% of the sample is in the top ten clones.

What the authors observed across the whole study: A model built on a 13 V-J signature distinguished ophthalmopathy from stable hyperthyroidism, reaching 87.88% sensitivity and under 84% specificity in cross-validation and 80%/75% in testing. No statistical method was used to fix the sample size in advance, and group allocation was not hidden from the investigators. Most expanded thyroid clonotypes (frequency above 0.001) were also detected in blood, suggesting blood repertoires may reflect thyroid immune responses. In validation, progression to ophthalmopathy was predicted by the model with 70.59% sensitivity and 72% to 80% specificity, a median of roughly six months before onset.

This TCR came from a woman aged 18 to 35 with Graves' hyperthyroidism. The V and J genes are TRBV12-3 or TRBV12-4 and TRBJ2-3; TRBD2 lines up with 9 middle nucleotides. The sample was blood. The CDR3 amino acid sequence is: CASSPEGLAATQYF. The DNA reads as follows: TGTGCCAGCAGTCCCGAGGGACTAGCAGCTACGCAGTATTTT.